What follows are 13 T cell receptor beta chains derived from one specimen sequenced in a study of T cells after yellow fever vaccination. TCRdb used MiXCR to reprocess the 5' RACE reads, holding one entry per CDR3 protein. Of about 50,000 distinct CDR3 sequences in the sample, 5% to 6.5% were seen once. This specimen consisted of PBMCs, either bulk or a sorted T-cell subset (CD4+, CD8+, memory, or dextramer-sorted; not recorded which), obtained on the day of the yellow fever booster vaccination. Receptors were obtained from a man younger than 30 who received the YFV17D yellow fever vaccine.

Details on this clonotype: At one of its ends the junction is not consistent with the germline gene, which may arise from a read error. This chain connects TRBV3-1 to TRBJ1-5; D is undetermined. This CDR3 has 13 amino acids. Germline V CDR1 and CDR2: LGHDT, YNNKEL (reference sequence). The CDR3 region has the DNA TGTGCCAGCAGTTTGCGAAGCAAACAGCCCCAGCATTTT. Its protein is CASSLRSKQPQHF.

This clonotype was seen more than once but under ten times. The chain uses TRBV7-8 and TRBJ2-1, with D possibly TRBD2 on 5 matching bases. The V end was cut by 4 bases, the J end by 0 bases, with 10 bases between. CDR1 is SGHVS and CDR2 is FQNEAQ in the germline V gene. The CDR3 loop spans 15 amino acids. CDR3 loop: CASSSAAGSYNEQFF. DNA of the CDR3: TGTGCCAGCAGCTCGGCGGCGGGCTCCTACAATGAGCAGTTCTTC.

Ten or more counts support this clonotype. The rearrangement uses TRBV7-9 and TRBJ1-1, with 8 bases that match TRBD1. CDR3 size: 17 residues. Germline CDR1 and CDR2: SEHNR and FQNEAQ (reference sequence). The junction had 13 bases not matched to a gene; V was cut back by 3 bases and J by 4 bases. The CDR3 reads CASSFPPLGDRSTEAFF. The CDR3 DNA reads as TGTGCCAGCAGCTTTCCGCCTCTCGGGGACAGGAGCACTGAAGCTTTCTTT.

This clonotype was seen repeatedly, ten times or more. J is TRBJ2-7 and V is TRBV20-1; 10 bases align to TRBD2. The length of the CDR3 is 15 residues. V was pared by 0 bases and J by 2 bases, with 4 bases of the junction left unmatched. Germline-derived CDR1 and CDR2 are DFQATT and SNEGSKA (reference sequence). CDR3 coding DNA: TGCAGTGCTAGAGATCTAGCGGGGGACCCCTACGAGCAGTACGTC. Its translation: CSARDLAGDPYEQYV.

A word on this clonotype: This clone may be a read error of a much larger clone one base away. The chain joins TRBV29-1 to TRBJ2-5; D ambiguous. CDR1 SQVTM and CDR2 ANQGSEA come from the germline V gene. V lost 1 base, J lost 4 bases, and 19 bases lay in between. This CDR3 is built from 16 residues. CDR3 in DNA: TGCAGCGTTGAAGGGGCAGAGACGACACCCTCAGAGACCCAGTACTTC. As protein: CSVEGAETTPSETQYF.

This clonotype was counted ten times or more. The J gene is TRBJ2-5, the V gene TRBV10-3, with TRBD1 identical over 10 bases. Unmatched junction bases numbered 4, after V lost 5 bases and J lost 7 bases. The CDR3 runs to 13 residues. Germline V gene sequence: CDR1 ENHRY, CDR2 SYGVKD. The CDR3 protein is CAISSGTGVTQYF. CDR3 nucleotide sequence: TGTGCCATCAGTTCCGGGACAGGGGTGACCCAGTACTTC.

This clonotype was detected many times. V is TRBV7-9 and J is TRBJ2-2, with D tentatively TRBD1 (5 bases). Per the germline V gene, CDR1 is SEHNR and CDR2 is FQNEAQ (reference sequence). The germline V and J ends were trimmed by 6 bases and 6 bases, with 14 bases remaining between them. The length of the CDR3 is 14 residues. Here the CDR3 reads CASSPDWGAGELFF. The CDR3 DNA reads TGTGCCAGCAGTCCCGACTGGGGCGCCGGGGAGCTGTTTTTT.

At least ten counts were recorded for this clonotype. V is TRBV6-6 and J is TRBJ2-5, with D uncertain. Germline-derived CDR1 and CDR2 are MNHNY and SVGAGI (reference sequence). V was shortened by 2 bases and J by 3 bases, with 13 bases between the two germline ends. The CDR3 has 15 amino acids. The CDR3 DNA sequence: TGTGCCAGCAGTTACATCTTGGGCGGAAAAGAGACCCAGTACTTC. Protein: CASSYILGGKETQYF.

This clonotype was observed a handful of times. A junction end diverges from the germline sequence, so it may reflect a read error. The chain employs TRBV6-2 or TRBV6-3 and TRBJ2-7; D is ambiguous. Germline V CDR1 and CDR2: MNHEY, SVGEGT. This CDR3 contains 15 residues. The CDR3 bases are TGTGCCAGCAATTACCCCCCGGCACTCTCCTACGAGCAGTACTTC. Its protein product is CASNYPPALSYEQYF.

At least ten counts were recorded for this clonotype. The chain carries TRBV20-1 and TRBJ1-4, with TRBD1 as a possible D gene (6 bases). CDR3 length: 12 amino acids. CDR1 and CDR2 (germline): DFQATT, SNEGSKA (reference sequence). The V end lost 4 bases, the J end lost 6 bases, and 9 bases lay between the germline ends. CDR3 region: CSATRGYEKLFF. The DNA of the CDR3 is TGCAGTGCTACCAGGGGTTATGAAAAACTGTTTTTT.

The genes are TRBV12-3 or TRBV12-4 and TRBJ2-3, with D possibly being TRBD1 (6 bases). The ends were cut back, 3 bases at V and 6 bases at J, with 16 bases in the middle. The CDR3 runs to 15 residues. Here the CDR3 DNA reads TGTGCCAGCAGTTTTCGAAAGGGGGTGGTGGATACGCAGTATTTT. This sequence encodes CASSFRKGVVDTQYF.

The rearrangement links TRBV6-6 to TRBJ1-2, with D hard to call. Germline V gene lookup returns CDR1 MNHNY and CDR2 SVGAGI (reference sequence). CDR3 size: 15 residues. V lost 6 bases and J lost 3, with 17 bases in between. In nucleotides, the CDR3 is TGTGCCAGCAGCTTATCCCTAACAGCGGACTATGGCTACACCTTC. This translates into CASSLSLTADYGYTF.

A few counts support this clonotype. The chain uses TRBV14 and TRBJ2-1; 8 bases fit TRBD2. The CDR3 has 17 amino acids. V trimming: 1 base; J trimming: 4 bases; junction bases outside the gene matches: 9. Per germline, CDR1 SGHDN and CDR2 FVKESK. CDR3 in amino acids: CASSQGLAGYLYNEQFF. The CDR3 nucleotides are TGTGCCAGCAGCCAAGGGCTAGCGGGCTATTTGTACAATGAGCAGTTCTTC.